This T cell receptor beta chain derives from a study of blood T cell repertoires in COVID-19. In the study overall: Sites in the United States, Italy and Spain provided acute and convalescent COVID-19 samples. From T cells, B-cell-depleted T cells, or PBMCs came the material, which was cDNA or gDNA.

Source study methods: Estimation of nucleated cell counts relied on the amplification of reference gene primers. Sequencing used immunoSEQ multiplex PCR; TCRdb keeps in-frame clones, though not all of them. That table is the source of V, J and clone size, and D and trimming were worked out from the DNA. This sample has 40,000 or so clones; 80% to 90% occur once, and the top ten carry 10%. This clone was recorded only once. V shed 3 bases and J 7 bases; nucleotides not matched to a gene: 16. This CDR3 spans 17 amino acids. Germline V lookup: CDR1 KGHSH, CDR2 LQKENI. This receptor was obtained from a man in his fifties or sixties in a cohort sampled during active COVID-19. The sequenced sample was peripheral blood. This chain links TRBV18 with TRBJ1-2; 8 positions match TRBD1. DNA of the CDR3: TGTGCCAGCTCACCGACCGGGACAGGCTCGACTTGGGGTGGCTACACCTTC. Amino acids: CASSPTGTGSTWGGYTF.